Each of the 30 T cell receptor beta chains below was sequenced from the same sample in a study of T-cell memory formation after mild COVID-19. TCRdb ran MiXCR on the 5' RACE reads and lists one entry per CDR3 protein. The data hold around 310,000 distinct CDR3 sequences, with more than 20% observed a single time. Sequenced sample: PBMCs or a T cell subset sorted from them (not recorded which). The receptors come from a man between 18 and 35 years old who had mild COVID-19 (a few samples of this study predate the infection). Cell type and time point are not known.

This clonotype was observed a few times. The chain recombines TRBV20-1 with TRBJ1-1; D unclear. V lost 4 bases, J lost 4 bases, and 19 bases lay in between. CDR1 is DFQATT, CDR2 SNEGSKA, per germline (reference sequence). The CDR3 extends over 15 amino acids. The CDR3 DNA sequence: TGCAGTGCTATCAAACCGGGGTTACTGAGCACTGAAGCTTTCTTT. This sequence encodes CSAIKPGLLSTEAFF.

The rearrangement joins TRBV6-2 or TRBV6-3 to TRBJ1-2; D unresolved. Looked up from germline, CDR1 is MNHEY and CDR2 is SVGEGT. Trimming removed 0 bases from V and 8 bases from J, with 13 bases in between. The CDR3 contains 14 residues. CDR3 bases: TGTGCCAGCAGTTACTCTGGAGCTAGAAGGGGCTACACCTTC. This codes for CASSYSGARRGYTF.

V is TRBV5-1 and J is TRBJ2-1; possibly TRBD1 for D (6 bases). The V end was cut by 4 bases, the J end by 6 bases, with 11 bases between. The CDR3 consists of 13 residues. Germline V gives CDR1 SGHRS, CDR2 YFSETQ. CDR3 nucleotides: TGCGCCAGCAGCCCGGTGACAGGCAATGAGCAGTTCTTC. It translates to CASSPVTGNEQFF.

This chain uses TRBV5-1 with TRBJ2-3; D is uncertain. CDR1 SGHRS and CDR2 YFSETQ come from the germline V gene. CDR3 length: 15 residues. V dropped 7 bases and J dropped 0 bases, with 15 bases sitting between them. CDR3 in DNA: TGCGCCAGCCGCCCTTTGACTTCTAGCACAGATACGCAGTATTTT. Amino acid sequence: CASRPLTSSTDTQYF.

The sample holds a few counts of this clonotype. The chain links TRBV24-1 to TRBJ1-5; a weak D match, TRBD1 (5 bases). The ends were cut back, 5 bases at V and 4 bases at J, with 11 bases in the middle. This CDR3 region has 14 residues. The germline gives CDR1 KGHDR, CDR2 SFDVKD. The CDR3 is CATSGEGKNQPQHF. CDR3 bases: TGTGCCACCAGTGGGGAGGGGAAGAATCAGCCCCAGCATTTT.

In its sample, this clonotype was seen many times. V and J are TRBV5-1 and TRBJ2-5, with 11 bases fitting TRBD2. Germline trimming cut 3 bases from V and 3 bases from J; bases unmatched to any gene: 4. CDR1 is SGHRS and CDR2 is YFSETQ in the germline V gene. The CDR3 sequence is 15 residues long. The CDR3 DNA reads as TGCGCCAGCAGCTCTTCGACTAGCGGGAAAGAGACCCAGTACTTC. As protein: CASSSSTSGKETQYF. Together with reference TRBV5-1 and TRBJ2-5, the CDR3 gives the full variable domain: KAGVTQTPRYLIKTRGQQVTLSCSPISGHRSVSWYQQTPGQGLQFLFEYFSETQRNKGNFPGRFSGRQFSNSRSEMNVSTLELGDSALYLCASSSSTSGKETQYFGPGTRLLVL.

This clonotype has more than one count but fewer than ten. J is TRBJ2-3 and V is TRBV20-1; TRBD2 might be the D (5 bases). V lost 0 bases and J 4 bases, leaving 11 bases between the germline ends. The CDR3 length is 14 residues. CDR1 is DFQATT and CDR2 is SNEGSKA in the germline V gene (reference sequence). The CDR3: CSARDVEAADTQYF. CDR3 bases: TGCAGTGCTAGAGATGTGGAAGCGGCAGATACGCAGTATTTT.

This clonotype was counted only a few times. This chain joins TRBV7-2 and TRBJ2-7, with TRBD1 identical over 7 bases. Trimming took 5 bases from V and 2 from J; bases not matched to a gene: 9. The CDR3 has 15 amino acids. The germline V gene has CDR1 SGHTA and CDR2 FQGNSA. The CDR3 here is CASSPVSGTAYEQYF. CDR3 in DNA: TGTGCCAGCAGCCCCGTTAGTGGGACAGCCTACGAGCAGTACTTC.

The chain combines TRBV7-9 with TRBJ1-3; TRBD1 aligns across 7 bases. CDR3 size: 14 residues. The J segment lost 10 bases and the V segment lost 2 bases, leaving 8 bases of the junction unmatched. The germline gives CDR1 SEHNR, CDR2 FQNEAQ (reference sequence). The CDR3 DNA is TGTGCCAGCAGCTTAACGAGACAGGGACAAACCATATATTTT. The encoded protein is CASSLTRQGQTIYF.

This clonotype showed up many times. This sequence joins TRBV2 and TRBJ2-1; D unresolved. From germline, CDR1 is SNHLY and CDR2 FYNNEI. The CDR3 covers 15 residues. Trimming cost V 7 bases and J 4 bases, with 17 bases left between them. For the CDR3, the DNA is TGTGCCAGCACCCCGTTTAAAGGAACGTACAATGAGCAGTTCTTC. Residues: CASTPFKGTYNEQFF.

This clonotype has more than one count but fewer than ten. V and J are TRBV24-1 and TRBJ2-2; D tentatively fits TRBD1 or TRBD2 (5 bases each). V dropped 5 bases and J dropped 0 bases, with 15 bases sitting between them. Per germline, CDR1 KGHDR and CDR2 SFDVKD. The CDR3 has 17 amino acids. CDR3 amino acids: CATSGIPGPPNTGELFF. CDR3 nucleotides: TGTGCCACCAGTGGCATCCCGGGACCTCCGAACACCGGGGAGCTGTTTTTT.

This chain connects TRBV5-1 to TRBJ2-3; D might be TRBD1 (5 bases). The CDR3 runs to 16 residues. Trimming shortened V by 4 bases and J by 0 bases, and 15 bases separated the two germline ends. Per germline, CDR1 SGHRS and CDR2 YFSETQ. The CDR3 loop reads CASSGQGHLSTDTQYF. CDR3 nucleotides: TGCGCCAGCAGCGGGCAAGGACACTTAAGCACAGATACGCAGTATTTT.

This rearrangement joins TRBV9 to TRBJ2-3; D is perhaps TRBD2 (5 bases). The germline V gene encodes CDR1 SGDLS and CDR2 YYNGEE. This CDR3 has 16 residues. With 4 bases removed from V and 2 bases from J, the gap between germline ends came to 17 bases. CDR3 sequence (DNA): TGTGCCAGCAGCCCCACTAGGCGTTCACCCACAGATACGCAGTATTTT. This gives the protein CASSPTRRSPTDTQYF.

This clonotype was counted many times. The V and J genes are TRBV12-3 or TRBV12-4 and TRBJ2-7; D remains ambiguous. There are 15 residues in the CDR3. Trimming took off 1 base at V and 2 bases at J, with 12 bases between the two ends. This CDR3 is CASSLGGVNPYEQYF. In DNA, the CDR3 is TGTGCCAGCAGTTTAGGTGGAGTAAACCCCTACGAGCAGTACTTC.

Only one count was recorded for this clonotype. The gene calls are TRBV7-2 and TRBJ2-3; D tentatively fits TRBD1 or TRBD2 (6 bases each). Germline V lookup: CDR1 SGHTA, CDR2 FQGNSA. The CDR3 is made up of 15 amino acids. Trimming shortened V by 1 base and J by 9 bases, and 17 bases separated the two germline ends. The CDR3 here is CASSLVLGGSGTQYF. As DNA, the CDR3 is TGTGCCAGCAGCTTAGTGTTGGGGGGCTCTGGGACGCAGTATTTT.

This clonotype has more than one count but fewer than ten. DNA for the CDR3: TGCAGTGCTAGAGATCAACTGGTAGGGACAGATACGCAGTATTTT. Encoded protein: CSARDQLVGTDTQYF. The chain employs TRBV20-1 and TRBJ2-3, with D unclear. Per the germline V gene, CDR1 is DFQATT and CDR2 is SNEGSKA (reference sequence). The CDR3 extends over 15 amino acids. Trimming cost V 0 bases and J 3 bases, with 13 bases left between them.

The V call is TRBV2, the J call TRBJ2-7; no clear D. This CDR3 has 12 amino acids. The germline CDR1 and CDR2 sequences are SNHLY and FYNNEI. Trimming cost V 4 bases and J 9 bases, with 13 bases left between them. Written as DNA, the CDR3 is TGTGCCAGCAGTGCTTACAGTCCCGGGCAGTACGTC. This translates into CASSAYSPGQYV.

This clonotype was detected ten times or more. V and J are TRBV7-9 and TRBJ1-1, with a possible D match to TRBD1 (6 bases). Germline V CDR1 and CDR2: SEHNR, FQNEAQ (reference sequence). Between the trimmed V and J ends, which lost 4 bases and 6 bases, there was a span of 12 bases. This CDR3 is 13 amino acids long. In DNA form, the CDR3 reads TGTGCCAGCAGCTATTCGGGGGGGCCTGAAGCTTTCTTT. Protein: CASSYSGGPEAFF. Supplemented by reference TRBV7-9 and TRBJ1-1, the full variable domain reads DTGVSQNPRHKITKRGQNVTFRCDPISEHNRLYWYRQTLGQGPEFLTYFQNEAQLEKSRLLSDRFSAERPKGSFSTLEIQRTEQGDSAMYLCASSYSGGPEAFFGQGTRLTVV.

The chain combines TRBV2 with TRBJ2-2, with D uncertain. This CDR3 comprises 15 residues. V shed 11 bases and J shed 6 bases, with 22 bases lying between them. Germline V gives CDR1 SNHLY, CDR2 FYNNEI. In nucleotides, the CDR3 is TGTGCCCTAAATAGGGTCCCCGCGGTCGCCGGGGAGCTGTTTTTT. Its translation is CALNRVPAVAGELFF.

Comments on this clonotype: The germline gene is not matched at one end of the junction; a read error may be the cause. The V gene is TRBV15, the J gene TRBJ1-1, with 7 bases aligning to TRBD1. Germline-derived CDR1 and CDR2 are LNHNV and YYDKDF (reference sequence). The CDR3 contains 12 residues. The CDR3 sequence: CDTSSYRGVAFF. The CDR3 coding sequence is TGTGACACCAGCAGTTACAGGGGAGTAGCTTTCTTT.

The V call is TRBV21-1, the J call TRBJ2-3; TRBD1, as called in the table, went unchecked against the DNA. TRBV21-1 is recorded as a pseudogene. This CDR3 contains 17 residues. As DNA, the CDR3 is TGTGCCTCGTCCGGGACAGGGGGGAGTAGTGGCACAGATACGCAGTATTTT. This gives the protein CASSGTGGSSGTDTQYF.

This clonotype came up a few times. This chain uses TRBV7-2 with TRBJ1-4; D gene uncertain. Looked up from germline, CDR1 is SGHTA and CDR2 is FQGNSA. The CDR3 extends over 13 amino acids. The V end lost 0 bases, the J end lost 7 bases, and 6 bases lay between the germline ends. As DNA, the CDR3 is TGTGCCAGCAGCTTAGCCAGGCCTGAAAAACTGTTTTTT. Translation: CASSLARPEKLFF.

The V gene is TRBV28, the J gene TRBJ1-4, with D unclear. V was clipped by 9 bases and J by 13 bases, with 21 bases between them. The germline CDR1 and CDR2 sequences are MDHEN and SYDVKM. CDR3 size: 13 residues. The CDR3 region is CASNPGRGYPLFF. The CDR3 DNA sequence: TGTGCCAGTAATCCGGGCCGTGGATATCCACTGTTTTTT.

This clonotype was seen only a few times. This sequence joins TRBV7-2 and TRBJ2-1; 7 bases map to TRBD2. The junction had 16 bases not matched to a gene; V was cut back by 1 base and J by 13 bases. The CDR3 has 16 residues. Per germline, CDR1 SGHTA and CDR2 FQGNSA. The CDR3: CASSLDSGAHIIGQFF. The CDR3 DNA follows: TGTGCCAGCAGCTTAGACAGCGGGGCCCACATAATTGGACAGTTCTTC.

With regard to this clonotype: A read error may produce the germline difference seen at one junction end. The DNA of the CDR3 is TGCGCCAGCAGGTTGGGCAACCAAGAGACCCAGTACTTC. Protein: CASRLGNQETQYF. The rearrangement joins TRBV5-1 to TRBJ2-5; D ambiguous. Germline V lookup: CDR1 SGHRS, CDR2 YFSETQ. The CDR3 contains 13 residues.

V usage is TRBV3-1 and J usage is TRBJ2-3; D could derive from TRBD1 or TRBD2 (5 bases each). CDR3 length equals 14 residues. The ends were cut back, 8 bases at V and 4 bases at J, with 16 bases in the middle. CDR1 is LGHDT, CDR2 YNNKEL, per germline (reference sequence). The CDR3 reads CASADPRGADTQYF. CDR3 DNA sequence: TGTGCCAGCGCCGACCCCCGGGGCGCAGATACGCAGTATTTT.

The CDR3 nucleotides read TGCAGTGCTAGAACGACGGGGTCCTCTGGAAACACCATATATTTT. Encoded protein: CSARTTGSSGNTIYF. The rearrangement links TRBV20-1 to TRBJ1-3; the D is unclear. CDR3 length: 15 residues. V lost 2 bases, J lost 0 bases, and 11 bases lay in between. Germline CDR1 reads DFQATT; CDR2 reads SNEGSKA (reference sequence).

The chain links TRBV6-2 or TRBV6-3 to TRBJ2-5, with 10 bases lining up with TRBD2. Germline-derived CDR1 and CDR2 are MNHEY and SVGEGT. The CDR3 runs to 15 residues. V was pared by 5 bases and J by 1 base, with 4 bases of the junction left unmatched. CDR3 loop: CASSLAGAVQETQYF. The CDR3 DNA sequence: TGTGCCAGCAGTCTAGCGGGGGCAGTCCAAGAGACCCAGTACTTC.

This clonotype has a handful of counts. V gene TRBV6-2 or TRBV6-3 combines with J gene TRBJ1-2; unclear D gene. Trimming removed 2 bases from V and 4 bases from J, with 8 bases in between. The CDR3 length is 13 residues. Germline V gene sequence: CDR1 MNHEY, CDR2 SVGEGT. CDR3 amino acids: CASSYDGAYGYTF. The CDR3 region has the DNA TGTGCCAGCAGTTACGATGGAGCCTATGGCTACACCTTC.

This clonotype occurred a few times. V gene TRBV6-6 combines with J gene TRBJ1-5; D is undetermined. Trimming removed 4 bases at V and 5 bases at J, with 18 bases between. Germline V CDR1 and CDR2: MNHNY, SVGAGI (reference sequence). This CDR3 contains 16 residues. Here the CDR3 reads CASSSPPGEGYQPQHF. Here the CDR3 DNA reads TGTGCCAGCAGTTCCCCCCCTGGGGAGGGCTATCAGCCCCAGCATTTT.